Below, 11 T cell receptor beta chains from the same sample are listed, as sequenced in a study of blood T cell repertoires in COVID-19. The assay was immunoSEQ multiplex PCR, and TCRdb's table has in-frame clones only and misses some. The sample records hundreds of thousands of clones, around nine tenths being singletons. Sequenced sample: peripheral blood. The receptor source for this set is a woman in her 70s with COVID-19, enrolled during active disease.

The chain is built from TRBV12-5 and TRBJ1-2; TRBD1 matches at 9 bases. The CDR3 spans 13 residues. Germline trimming cut 6 bases from V and 8 bases from J; bases unmatched to any gene: 7. Germline-derived CDR1 and CDR2 are LGHNT and FRNRAP. CDR3 sequence (DNA): TGTGCTAGTGGCCCGGGACAGGGCGGCGGCTACACCTTC. Protein: CASGPGQGGGYTF.

This clone has just a few counts. The chain combines TRBV27 with TRBJ1-6, with 7 bases fitting TRBD1. CDR1 is MNHEY and CDR2 is SMNVEV in the germline V gene (reference sequence). This CDR3 region has 17 residues. Trimming cost V 3 bases and J 6 bases; bases outside gene matches: 11. CDR3 DNA: TGTGCCAGCAGTTTTGGAGGGCTCCGACAGGGTAATTCACCCCTCCACTTT. Translating gives CASSFGGLRQGNSPLHF.

The chain joins TRBV12-5 to TRBJ2-5, with 7 positions matching TRBD2. Trimming cost V 3 bases and J 4 bases; bases outside gene matches: 5. The CDR3 spans 14 residues. Looked up from germline, CDR1 is LGHNT and CDR2 is FRNRAP. The CDR3 is CASGFGAGRETQYF. CDR3 nucleotides: TGTGCTAGTGGTTTTGGAGCGGGAAGAGAGACCCAGTACTTC.

The chain couples TRBV6-5 to TRBJ1-4, with 9 bases matching TRBD1. Germline assignment: CDR1 MNHEY and CDR2 SVGAGI. Unmatched junction bases numbered 8, after V lost 4 bases and J lost 8 bases. This CDR3 has 15 amino acids. This chain's CDR3 is CASSWTQGAREKLFF. CDR3 nucleotides: TGTGCCAGCAGTTGGACACAGGGGGCTCGAGAAAAACTGTTTTTT.

This chain links TRBV29-1 with TRBJ1-1; tentatively, D is TRBD1 (5 bases). The CDR3 consists of 13 residues. V was shortened by 3 bases and J by 4 bases, with 12 bases between the two germline ends. Per the germline V gene, CDR1 is SQVTM and CDR2 is ANQGSEA. CDR3 sequence (DNA): TGCAGCGTTGACTTCGGGGGGAGCACTGAAGCTTTCTTT. Translated: CSVDFGGSTEAFF.

The V call is TRBV19, the J call TRBJ1-5; D call uncertain. This CDR3 region has 15 residues. The V end lost 3 bases, the J end lost 3 bases, and 12 bases lay between the germline ends. The germline V gene has CDR1 LNHDA and CDR2 SQIVND (reference sequence). CDR3 sequence: CASSISYKFNQPQHF. CDR3 sequence (DNA): TGTGCCAGTAGTATTAGTTATAAATTCAATCAGCCCCAGCATTTT.

The J gene is TRBJ1-4, the V gene TRBV30, with D possibly being TRBD1 (6 bases). This CDR3 contains 11 residues. V lost 4 bases and J lost 8, with 8 bases in between. Germline lookup yields CDR1 GTSNPN and CDR2 SVGIG (reference sequence). Here the CDR3 reads CAWTGDEKLFF. The CDR3, as DNA: TGTGCCTGGACAGGGGACGAAAAACTGTTTTTT.

The V call is TRBV7-8, the J call TRBJ2-5; TRBD1 might be the D (6 bases). The CDR3 contains 14 residues. The germline V gene encodes CDR1 SGHVS and CDR2 FQNEAQ. Trimming removed 5 bases from V and 4 bases from J, with 14 bases in between. The CDR3 DNA follows: TGTGCCAGCAGCCCTGGACTGGACAGAGAGACCCAGTACTTC. Its translation: CASSPGLDRETQYF.

The CDR3 region is CASSTSGRPQETQYF. DNA of the CDR3: TGTGCCAGCAGTACTAGCGGGAGGCCACAAGAGACCCAGTACTTC. J is TRBJ2-5 and V is TRBV27, with 12 bases lining up with TRBD2. This CDR3 contains 15 residues. Germline V gives CDR1 MNHEY, CDR2 SMNVEV (reference sequence). V lost 5 bases and J lost 2; bases outside the gene matches: 3.

The chain joins TRBV3-1 (or the pseudogene TRBV3-2) to TRBJ2-7, with 9 bases matching TRBD1. Germline CDR1 and CDR2: LGHDT and YNNKEL (reference sequence). CDR3 length equals 15 residues. Germline trimming cut 1 base from V and 3 bases from J; bases unmatched to any gene: 4. The CDR3 here is CASSQVDRGYYEQYF. CDR3 nucleotide sequence: TGTGCCAGCAGCCAAGTCGACAGGGGGTACTACGAGCAGTACTTC.

The chain joins TRBV7-9 to TRBJ2-1; D is uncertain. V gave up 2 bases and J gave up 0 bases, with 11 bases separating them. Germline V gene data show CDR1 as SEHNR and CDR2 as FQNEAQ (reference sequence). The length of the CDR3 is 16 residues. CDR3 coding DNA: TGTGCCAGCAGCTTAATTTTGCGGAGCTCCTACAATGAGCAGTTCTTC. Encoded protein: CASSLILRSSYNEQFF.